These 24 T cell receptor beta chains were sequenced from one sample in a study of shared clonotypes between healthy human individuals. Sequencing was performed with immunoSEQ multiplex PCR; in TCRdb, only in-frame clones are kept and a portion is missing. The sample has a few hundred thousand clones; roughly 84% are singletons. The specimen was memory CD8+ T cells sorted from blood. This sample's subset: CD45RO+ cells pooled with CCR7-negative TemRA cells. The receptors come from a man between 18 and 35 years old in good health.

In this sample, this clone turned up a few times. The rearrangement links TRBV5-3 to TRBJ1-4, with 8 bases that match TRBD1. TRBV5-3 is assigned to the ORF class and has an uncertain function. The CDR3 length is 16 residues. After removal of 2 bases from V and 1 base from J, the junction contained 4 bases not matched to a gene. The CDR3 protein is CARSFMDRVTNEKLFF. As DNA, the CDR3 is TGTGCCAGAAGCTTTATGGACAGGGTAACTAATGAAAAACTGTTTTTT.

V is TRBV9 and J is TRBJ2-3; 12 bases line up with TRBD1. The ends lost 0 bases at V and 4 bases at J; junction bases unmatched: 6. Germline CDR1 SGDLS, CDR2 YYNGEE. The CDR3 length is 17 residues. The CDR3 nucleotides read TGTGCCAGCAGCGTAGAGGAAGGGACAGGGGGCGCAGATACGCAGTATTTT. Translating it yields CASSVEEGTGGADTQYF.

The CDR3 nucleotides are TGCGCCAGCAGCCCTCGGGACTCCTTTCTTGGAAACACCATATATTTT. Protein: CASSPRDSFLGNTIYF. The chain joins TRBV4-1 to TRBJ1-3; possible D gene TRBD1, 5 bases. Germline-derived CDR1 and CDR2 are MGHRA and YSYEKL. The CDR3 consists of 16 residues. Deletions cut 4 bases from V and 3 bases from J, with 16 bases between.

This sequence joins TRBV6-5 and TRBJ2-7; TRBD1 might be the D (6 bases). V shed 2 bases and J shed 6 bases, with 14 bases lying between them. The CDR3 is made up of 14 amino acids. Germline values: CDR1 MNHEY, CDR2 SVGAGI. The CDR3 coding sequence is TGTGCCAGCAGTTACATATCACAGGGCTCCGAGCAGTACTTC. This translates into CASSYISQGSEQYF.

The sample holds many counts of this clone. The chain combines TRBV14 with TRBJ2-1; D gene uncertain. V lost 5 bases, J lost 8 bases, and 16 bases lay in between. The CDR3 loop spans 14 amino acids. Germline V gene data show CDR1 as SGHDN and CDR2 as FVKESK. This CDR3 is CASSFLAAWDEQFF. The CDR3 bases are TGTGCCAGCAGCTTTCTGGCGGCGTGGGATGAGCAGTTCTTC.

The rearrangement uses TRBV27 and TRBJ1-5, with D maybe TRBD1 (6 bases). V was cut by 2 bases and J by 7 bases, with 12 bases left in between. Per germline, CDR1 MNHEY and CDR2 SMNVEV (reference sequence). The CDR3 covers 14 residues. CDR3 in amino acids: CASSLTGAGQPQHF. The CDR3 bases are TGTGCCAGCAGTTTAACGGGGGCCGGACAGCCCCAGCATTTT.

J is TRBJ2-7 and V is TRBV6-1; D not resolved. Looked up from germline, CDR1 is MNHNS and CDR2 is SASEGT. Trimming removed 2 bases from V and 4 bases from J, with 12 bases in between. The CDR3 is 14 residues long. The CDR3 here is CASSEPLSRYEQYF. CDR3 in DNA: TGTGCCAGCAGTGAACCCCTCAGTAGATACGAGCAGTACTTC.

CDR3 nucleotide sequence: TGTGCCAGCAGCTTCAAGCGGAGGGCAGATACGCAGTATTTT. It specifies CASSFKRRADTQYF. V gene TRBV7-9 combines with J gene TRBJ2-3, with D maybe TRBD2 (6 bases). Trimming shortened V by 3 bases and J by 4 bases, and 11 bases separated the two germline ends. CDR1 is SEHNR, CDR2 FQNEAQ, per germline (reference sequence). This CDR3 region has 14 residues.

The chain employs TRBV7-9 and TRBJ2-7; no clear D gene. V shed 4 bases and J shed 6 bases, with 10 bases lying between them. CDR1 and CDR2 from the germline V gene are SEHNR and FQNEAQ (reference sequence). The CDR3 consists of 12 residues. The CDR3 nucleotides are TGTGCCAGCAGCTCTCAGCTGGGCGAGCAGTACTTC. It translates to CASSSQLGEQYF.

The V call is TRBV29-1, the J call TRBJ2-7; no reliable D call. Germline V gives CDR1 SQVTM, CDR2 ANQGSEA. V was cut by 1 base and J by 4 bases, with 14 bases left in between. The CDR3 is 14 residues long. The CDR3 sequence: CSVEVKNREYEQYF. The CDR3 DNA follows: TGCAGCGTTGAAGTGAAGAACAGAGAATACGAGCAGTACTTC.

This chain connects TRBV27 to TRBJ2-7; D is perhaps TRBD1 (6 bases). Trimming pared 2 bases from V and 1 base from J, leaving 9 bases between. The germline V gene encodes CDR1 MNHEY and CDR2 SMNVEV (reference sequence). This CDR3 is 14 amino acids long. As DNA, the CDR3 is TGTGCCAGCAGTTTACAACAGGGTTCCTACGAGCAGTACTTC. The encoded protein is CASSLQQGSYEQYF.

The sample holds a few counts of this clone. This rearrangement joins TRBV10-3 to TRBJ2-5, with a tentative D call TRBD2 (6 bases). CDR3 length equals 14 residues. Trimming took 4 bases from V and 0 from J, leaving 9 bases between them. Germline CDR1 and CDR2: ENHRY and SYGVKD. CDR3 DNA sequence: TGTGCCATCAGTGGTGGGGGGTACCAAGAGACCCAGTACTTC. Translated, it gives CAISGGGYQETQYF.

The gene calls are TRBV29-1 and TRBJ2-3, with unresolved D. V gave up 8 bases and J gave up 8 bases, with 11 bases separating them. The length of the CDR3 is 10 residues. Looked up from germline, CDR1 is SQVTM and CDR2 is ANQGSEA. CDR3 sequence: CSPDGTTQYF. The CDR3 DNA is TGCAGCCCAGACGGTACTACGCAGTATTTT.

The V call is TRBV9, the J call TRBJ2-5, with 8 bases aligning to TRBD1. This CDR3 is 14 amino acids long. V dropped 2 bases and J dropped 4; count of bases not matched to a gene: 4. CDR1 and CDR2 (germline): SGDLS, YYNGEE. The CDR3 loop reads CASSVGTGTETQYF. The CDR3 bases are TGTGCCAGCAGCGTTGGGACAGGCACAGAGACCCAGTACTTC.

The chain recombines TRBV5-1 with TRBJ2-7; TRBD1 might be the D (5 bases). Trimming removed 1 base from V and 2 bases from J, with 10 bases in between. The CDR3 covers 14 residues. Germline V gene lookup returns CDR1 SGHRS and CDR2 YFSETQ. The CDR3 DNA reads as TGCGCCAGCAGCTTGATCCTAGGGGCCTACGAGCAGTACTTC. Translating it yields CASSLILGAYEQYF.

This clone was counted a single time. The V call is TRBV6-5, the J call TRBJ1-1; D is unresolved. Germline loops: CDR1 MNHEY, CDR2 SVGAGI. Trimming pared 0 bases from V and 2 bases from J, leaving 10 bases between. The CDR3 runs 15 residues. Here the CDR3 DNA reads TGTGCCAGCAGTTACTCTGTGACGGTCAACACTGAAGCTTTCTTT. It translates to CASSYSVTVNTEAFF.

The V and J genes are TRBV7-9 and TRBJ2-1; D may be TRBD1 (6 bases). The CDR3 has 13 residues. Trimming took 5 bases from V and 8 from J, leaving 13 bases between them. Germline CDR1 is SEHNR and CDR2 is FQNEAQ (reference sequence). CDR3 DNA: TGTGCCAGCAGCCAGGGACATTTAGATGAGCAGTTCTTC. It codes for CASSQGHLDEQFF.

The V call is TRBV7-9, the J call TRBJ2-4; D is possibly TRBD2 (6 bases). Germline values: CDR1 SEHNR, CDR2 FQNEAQ (reference sequence). The CDR3 sequence is 17 residues long. V dropped 5 bases and J dropped 0 bases, with 17 bases sitting between them. CDR3 nucleotide sequence: TGTGCCAGCAGCAACCGGGACTCGCAAGAAGCCAAAAACATTCAGTACTTC. Its protein product is CASSNRDSQEAKNIQYF.

CDR3 sequence (DNA): TGCGCCAGCAGCCAATTAGGGGGTACCGGGGAGCTGTTTTTT. It is translated as CASSQLGGTGELFF. The chain couples TRBV4-3 to TRBJ2-2; a possible D gene is TRBD1 (6 bases). The V gene's germline CDR1 is LGHNA and CDR2 YSLEER. This CDR3 region has 14 residues. Trimming pared 2 bases from V and 5 bases from J, leaving 9 bases between.

CDR3 region: CASSVEGYNEQFF. CDR3 coding DNA: TGTGCCAGCAGTGTCGAGGGCTACAATGAGCAGTTCTTC. The rearrangement joins TRBV6-1 to TRBJ2-1; TRBD2 is a possible D gene (5 bases). CDR3 length: 13 residues. V was pared by 4 bases and J by 3 bases, with 7 bases between. The V gene's germline CDR1 is MNHNS and CDR2 SASEGT.

The V call is TRBV5-6, the J call TRBJ2-1; D call uncertain. Germline CDR1 SGHDT, CDR2 YYEEEE. V lost 2 bases and J 5 bases, leaving 11 bases between the germline ends. CDR3 length: 14 amino acids. This CDR3 reads CASSFELPHNEQFF. CDR3 sequence (DNA): TGTGCCAGCAGCTTTGAATTACCCCACAATGAGCAGTTCTTC.

The chain is built from TRBV4-3 and TRBJ2-1, with TRBD2 identical over 10 bases. Germline V gives CDR1 LGHNA, CDR2 YSLEER. The CDR3 loop spans 17 amino acids. J lost 7 bases, V lost 0 bases, and 9 bases had no gene match. The CDR3 nucleotides are TGCGCCAGCAGCCAAGAGCCTAGCGGGAGTCTAAAAAATGAGCAGTTCTTC. Translation: CASSQEPSGSLKNEQFF.

The rearrangement links TRBV5-1 to TRBJ2-7; D unresolved. The ends were cut back, 0 bases at V and 5 bases at J, with 3 bases in the middle. Germline V gives CDR1 SGHRS, CDR2 YFSETQ. This CDR3 comprises 11 residues. CDR3 coding DNA: TGCGCCAGCAGCTTGGCAAACGAGCAGTACTTC. Protein product: CASSLANEQYF. Full variable domain (missing parts from reference TRBV5-1 and TRBJ2-7): KAGVTQTPRYLIKTRGQQVTLSCSPISGHRSVSWYQQTPGQGLQFLFEYFSETQRNKGNFPGRFSGRQFSNSRSEMNVSTLELGDSALYLCASSLANEQYFGPGTRLTVT.

V is TRBV27 and J is TRBJ2-3; possibly TRBD2 for D (5 bases). V gave up 6 bases and J gave up 1 base, with 5 bases separating them. Germline V gene data show CDR1 as MNHEY and CDR2 as SMNVEV (reference sequence). The CDR3 length is 12 residues. DNA of the CDR3: TGTGCCAGCAGCGGGGGCACAGATACGCAGTATTTT. It yields the protein CASSGGTDTQYF.